This T cell receptor (beta chain) originates from a study of blood T cell repertoires in COVID-19. Data came from immunoSEQ multiplex PCR; TCRdb stores just in-frame clones and leaves some out. The sample has about 24,000 clones; about 89% are singletons. Note on this clone: The germline gene is not matched at one end of the junction; a read error may be the cause.

CDR1 and CDR2 (germline): MNHEY, SVGAGI. This CDR3 has 14 amino acids. The genes are TRBV6-5 and TRBJ2-7; maybe TRBD2 (6 bases). The sample consisted of peripheral blood. This TCR came from a woman in her 70s with active COVID-19. CDR3 amino acids: CASRAGGESFEQYF. CDR3 bases: TGTGCCAGCAGGGCGGGCGGGGAATCCTTCGAGCAGTACTTC.